These T cell receptor beta chains were read from a single sample in a study of blood T cell repertoires in COVID-19. Repertoires were generated with immunoSEQ multiplex PCR, while TCRdb's copy carries only in-frame clones and drops some. The sample has over 20,000 clones; roughly nine tenths are singletons. The specimen was peripheral blood. The receptor set was obtained from a man between 65 and 80 years old with acute or convalescent COVID-19. CDR3s include the opening cysteine and the closing phenylalanine or tryptophan.

V gene	J gene	CDR3 protein
TRBV29-1	TRBJ2-7	CSVEGHKLEQYF
TRBV11-1	TRBJ2-5	CASSPKGGASETQYF
TRBV5-1	TRBJ2-3	CASSLGQGGTDTQYF
TRBV7-6	TRBJ2-7	CASSLAATYEQYF
TRBV5-1	TRBJ2-1	CASSLTSGSSYNEQFF
TRBV28	TRBJ2-3	CASSLEYTDTQYF
TRBV27	TRBJ1-4	CASSPSRANEKLFF
TRBV11-2	TRBJ1-6	CASSTTGFSYNSPLHF
TRBV28	TRBJ2-2	CASSYGNTGELFF
TRBV3-1/TRBV3-2	TRBJ1-5	CASSQVAGTRYSNQPQHF
TRBV7-2	TRBJ2-7	CASSLGQIYEQYF
TRBV7-3	TRBJ2-3	CASSLINLAGSTDTQYF
TRBV5-4	TRBJ1-1	CASSAERGPFSGDTEAFF
TRBV6-1	TRBJ2-3	CASSAHSGSSTDTQYF
TRBV7-8	TRBJ2-3	CASSADLAGGPADTQYF
TRBV5-1	TRBJ1-1	CASSLGGRMNTEAFF
TRBV6-2/TRBV6-3	TRBJ2-7	CASSPGTRSNYEQYF
TRBV7-2	TRBJ2-7	CASSPRRYEQYF
TRBV6-5	TRBJ2-5	CASRTGTGLGETQYF
TRBV3-1/TRBV3-2	TRBJ1-4	CASSPPRGATNEKLFF
TRBV28	TRBJ2-7	CASKRSYEQYF
TRBV9	TRBJ1-1	CAATKQGVCQMNTEAFF
TRBV12-3/TRBV12-4	TRBJ1-2	CASRFGQVNGYTF
TRBV5-4	TRBJ1-5	CASSFGQYQPQHF
TRBV5-1	TRBJ2-7	CASSPTRDYEQYF